This T cell receptor (beta chain) is from a study of blood T cell repertoires in COVID-19. Study-wide context: T cells, B-cell-depleted T cells, or PBMCs provided the cDNA or gDNA that served as material.

Original methodology: Nucleated cell counts were estimated from reference gene primer amplification. Method: immunoSEQ multiplex PCR; TCRdb's copy keeps in-frame clones and lacks some. V and J calls plus clone size are reproduced from that table; the DNA served to infer D and trimming. The data hold some 250,000 clones, with approximately 88% observed a single time. The J segment lost 7 bases and the V segment lost 1 base, leaving 5 bases of the junction unmatched. Germline CDR1 and CDR2: SGHTA and FQGNSA. The CDR3 loop spans 15 amino acids. This chain connects TRBV7-2 to TRBJ2-1; 9 bases fit TRBD2. The clonotype was recovered from a woman under 40 with acute or convalescent COVID-19. The specimen sequenced was peripheral blood. CDR3 nucleotide sequence: TGTGCCAGCAGCTTAGTGGGGACTAGCCCGAATGAGCAGTTCTTC. Its protein product is CASSLVGTSPNEQFF.